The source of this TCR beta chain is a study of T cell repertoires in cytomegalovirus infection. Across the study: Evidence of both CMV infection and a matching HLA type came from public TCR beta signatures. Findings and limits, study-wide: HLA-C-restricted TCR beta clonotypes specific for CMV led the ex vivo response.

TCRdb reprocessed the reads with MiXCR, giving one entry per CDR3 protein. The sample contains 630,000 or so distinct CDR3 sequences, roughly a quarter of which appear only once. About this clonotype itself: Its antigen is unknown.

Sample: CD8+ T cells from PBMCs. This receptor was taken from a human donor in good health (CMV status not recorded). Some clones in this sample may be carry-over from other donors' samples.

The CDR3 here is CASSHQGDEQYF. The CDR3 nucleotides read TGCGCCAGCAGCCATCAGGGAGACGAGCAGTACTTC. The chain joins TRBV4-1 to TRBJ2-7, with D tentatively TRBD1 or TRBD2 (5 bases each). Trimming stripped 3 bases from V and 5 bases from J, with 8 bases between. Germline V gene sequence: CDR1 MGHRA, CDR2 YSYEKL. This CDR3 contains 12 residues.